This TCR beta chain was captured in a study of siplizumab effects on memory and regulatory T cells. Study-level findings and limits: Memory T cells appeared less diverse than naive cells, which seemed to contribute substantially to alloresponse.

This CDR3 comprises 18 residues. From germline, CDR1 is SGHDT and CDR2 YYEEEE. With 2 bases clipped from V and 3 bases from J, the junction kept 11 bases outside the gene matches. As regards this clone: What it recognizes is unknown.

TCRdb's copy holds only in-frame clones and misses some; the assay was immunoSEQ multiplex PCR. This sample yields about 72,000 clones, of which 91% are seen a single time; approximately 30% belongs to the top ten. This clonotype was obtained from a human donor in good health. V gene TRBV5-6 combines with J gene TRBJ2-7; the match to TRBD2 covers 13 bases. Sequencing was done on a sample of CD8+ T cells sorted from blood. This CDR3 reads CASSFPGLAGEEGYEQYF. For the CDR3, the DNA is TGTGCCAGCAGCTTTCCCGGACTAGCGGGAGAGGAGGGCTACGAGCAGTACTTC.